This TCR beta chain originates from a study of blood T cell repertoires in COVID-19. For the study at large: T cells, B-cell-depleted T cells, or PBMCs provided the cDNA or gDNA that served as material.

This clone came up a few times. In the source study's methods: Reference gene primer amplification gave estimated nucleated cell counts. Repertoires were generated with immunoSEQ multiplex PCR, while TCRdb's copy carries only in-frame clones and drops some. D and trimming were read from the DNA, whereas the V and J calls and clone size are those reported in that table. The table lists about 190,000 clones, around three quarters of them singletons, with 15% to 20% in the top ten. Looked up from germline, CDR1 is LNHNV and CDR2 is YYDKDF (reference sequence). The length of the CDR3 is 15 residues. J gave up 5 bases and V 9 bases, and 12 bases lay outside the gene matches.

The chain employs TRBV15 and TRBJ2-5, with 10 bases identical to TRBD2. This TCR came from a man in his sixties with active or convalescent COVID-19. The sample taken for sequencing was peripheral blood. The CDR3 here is CATGSGRALGETQYF. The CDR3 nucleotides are TGTGCCACGGGGAGCGGGAGGGCCCTCGGGGAGACCCAGTACTTC.